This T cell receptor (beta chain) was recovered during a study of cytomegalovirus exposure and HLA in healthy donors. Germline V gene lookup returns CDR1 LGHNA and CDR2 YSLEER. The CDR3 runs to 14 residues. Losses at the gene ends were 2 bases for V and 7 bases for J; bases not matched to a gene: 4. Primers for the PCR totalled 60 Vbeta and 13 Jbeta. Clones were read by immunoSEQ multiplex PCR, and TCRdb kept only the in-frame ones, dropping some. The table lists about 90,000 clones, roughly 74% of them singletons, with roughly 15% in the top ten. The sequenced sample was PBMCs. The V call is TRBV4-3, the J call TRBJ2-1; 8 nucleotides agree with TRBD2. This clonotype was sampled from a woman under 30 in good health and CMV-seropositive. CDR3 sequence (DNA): TGCGCCAGCAGCCAACGAACGGGGGGGAATGAGCAGTTCTTC. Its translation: CASSQRTGGNEQFF.